These 3 T cell receptor beta chains were all obtained from the same sample, sequenced in a study of cytomegalovirus exposure and HLA in healthy donors. This PCR relied on a set of 60 Vbeta primers and 13 Jbeta primers. Repertoires were generated with immunoSEQ multiplex PCR, while TCRdb's copy carries only in-frame clones and drops some. The data show approximately 170,000 clones, with about 82% seen just once and less than 2.5% held by the top ten. Sequencing was performed on PBMCs. These receptors all stem from a male donor in good health and CMV-seronegative.

This clone was counted between two and nine times. The V gene is TRBV19, the J gene TRBJ2-7; possible D gene TRBD2, 6 bases. Per germline, CDR1 LNHDA and CDR2 SQIVND (reference sequence). V gave up 8 bases and J gave up 7 bases, with 21 bases separating them. The CDR3 consists of 14 residues. CDR3 protein: CASSTPGLREEQYF. As DNA, the CDR3 is TGTGCCAGTTCGACCCCTGGCCTACGGGAGGAGCAGTACTTC. Full variable domain (remainder filled in from reference TRBV19 and TRBJ2-7): DGGITQSPKYLFRKEGQNVTLSCEQNLNHDAMYWYRQDPGQGLRLIYYSQIVNDFQKGDIAEGYSVSREKKESFPLTVTSAQKNPTAFYLCASSTPGLREEQYFGPGTRLTVT.

V gene TRBV5-1 combines with J gene TRBJ2-5, with TRBD1 matching over 11 bases. J lost 5 bases, V lost 4 bases, and 4 bases had no gene match. The CDR3 contains 14 residues. Per germline, CDR1 SGHRS and CDR2 YFSETQ. The CDR3 coding sequence is TGCGCCAGCAGCCGGACAGGGGGCTTGGAGACCCAGTACTTC. It is translated as CASSRTGGLETQYF.

This chain connects TRBV5-1 to TRBJ1-2; the match to TRBD1 covers 8 bases. The CDR3 spans 15 residues. The ends lost 0 bases at V and 2 bases at J; junction bases unmatched: 3. Germline V lookup: CDR1 SGHRS, CDR2 YFSETQ. The CDR3 reads CASSLGDRTNYGYTF. CDR3 nucleotide sequence: TGCGCCAGCAGCTTGGGGGACAGGACAAACTATGGCTACACCTTC.